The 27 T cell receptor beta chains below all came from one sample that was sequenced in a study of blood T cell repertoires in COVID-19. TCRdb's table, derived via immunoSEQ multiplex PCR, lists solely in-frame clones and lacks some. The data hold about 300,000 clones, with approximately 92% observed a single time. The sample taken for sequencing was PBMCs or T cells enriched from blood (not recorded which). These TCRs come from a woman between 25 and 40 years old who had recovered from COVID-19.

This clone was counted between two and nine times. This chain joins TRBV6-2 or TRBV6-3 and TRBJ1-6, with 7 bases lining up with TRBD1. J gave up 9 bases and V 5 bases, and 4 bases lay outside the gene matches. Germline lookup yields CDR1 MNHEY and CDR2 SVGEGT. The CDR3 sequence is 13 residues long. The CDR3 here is CASSPTGASPLHF. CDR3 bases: TGTGCCAGCAGTCCCACAGGGGCTTCACCCCTCCACTTT.

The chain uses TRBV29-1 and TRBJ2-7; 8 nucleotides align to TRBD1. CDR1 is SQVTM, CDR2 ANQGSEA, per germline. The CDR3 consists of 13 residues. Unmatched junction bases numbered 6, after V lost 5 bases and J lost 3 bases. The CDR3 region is CSVYDRGRYEQYF. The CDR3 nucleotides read TGCAGCGTTTACGACAGGGGCCGCTACGAGCAGTACTTC.

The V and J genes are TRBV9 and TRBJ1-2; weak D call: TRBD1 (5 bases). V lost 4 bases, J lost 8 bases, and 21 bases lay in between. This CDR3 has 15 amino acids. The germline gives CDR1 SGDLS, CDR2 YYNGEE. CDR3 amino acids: CASSPNSPDRYGYTF. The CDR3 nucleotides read TGTGCCAGCAGCCCCAACTCCCCTGACAGATACGGCTACACCTTC.

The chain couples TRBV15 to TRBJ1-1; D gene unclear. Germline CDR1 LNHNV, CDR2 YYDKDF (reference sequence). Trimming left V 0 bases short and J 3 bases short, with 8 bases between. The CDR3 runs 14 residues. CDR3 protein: CATSRDRYDTEAFF. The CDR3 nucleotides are TGTGCCACCAGCAGAGATCGCTACGACACTGAAGCTTTCTTT.

The CDR3 protein is CASSPGQGGGTEAFF. CDR3 nucleotide sequence: TGTGCCAGCAGCCCCGGACAGGGAGGAGGAACTGAAGCTTTCTTT. This chain links TRBV5-4 with TRBJ1-1; 8 positions match TRBD1. The germline CDR1 and CDR2 sequences are SGHNT and YYREEE (reference sequence). The CDR3 has 15 amino acids. V lost 4 bases to trimming and J lost 5 bases; unmatched junction nucleotides: 10.

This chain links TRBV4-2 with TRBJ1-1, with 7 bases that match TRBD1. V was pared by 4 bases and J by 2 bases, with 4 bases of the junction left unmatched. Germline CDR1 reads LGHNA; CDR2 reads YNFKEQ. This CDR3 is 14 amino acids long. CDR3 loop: CASSLQGGNTEAFF. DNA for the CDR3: TGTGCCAGCAGCCTTCAGGGGGGAAACACTGAAGCTTTCTTT.

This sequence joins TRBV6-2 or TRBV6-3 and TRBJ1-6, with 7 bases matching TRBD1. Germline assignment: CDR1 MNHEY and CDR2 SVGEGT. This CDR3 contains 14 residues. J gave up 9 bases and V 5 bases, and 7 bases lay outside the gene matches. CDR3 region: CASSRDRASSPLHF. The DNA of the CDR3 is TGTGCCAGCAGTCGTGACAGGGCGAGTTCACCCCTCCACTTT.

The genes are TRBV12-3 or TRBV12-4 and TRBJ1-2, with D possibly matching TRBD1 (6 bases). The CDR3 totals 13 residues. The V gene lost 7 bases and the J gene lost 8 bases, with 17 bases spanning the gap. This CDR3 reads CASTHRVVGGYTF. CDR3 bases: TGTGCCAGCACCCACAGGGTAGTGGGCGGCTACACCTTC.

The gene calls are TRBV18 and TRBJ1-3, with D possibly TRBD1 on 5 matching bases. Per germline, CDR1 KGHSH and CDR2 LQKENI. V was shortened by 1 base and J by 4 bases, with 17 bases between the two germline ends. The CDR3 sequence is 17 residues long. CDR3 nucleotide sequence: TGTGCCAGCTCACCACGAGGGGCGGGAGCCTCCGGAAACACCATATATTTT. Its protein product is CASSPRGAGASGNTIYF.

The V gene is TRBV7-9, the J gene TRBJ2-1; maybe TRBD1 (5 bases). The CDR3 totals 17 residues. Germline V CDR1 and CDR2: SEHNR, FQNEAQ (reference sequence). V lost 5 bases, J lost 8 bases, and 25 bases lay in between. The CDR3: CASSPIGSHIDSYEQFF. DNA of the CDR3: TGTGCCAGCAGCCCCATAGGTTCCCATATAGACAGTTATGAGCAGTTCTTC.

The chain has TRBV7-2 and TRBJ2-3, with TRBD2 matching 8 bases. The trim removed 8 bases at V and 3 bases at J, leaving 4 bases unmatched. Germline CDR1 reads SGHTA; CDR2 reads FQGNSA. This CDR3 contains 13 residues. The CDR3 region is CASRAGATDTQYF. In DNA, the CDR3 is TGTGCCAGCCGAGCGGGAGCAACAGATACGCAGTATTTT.

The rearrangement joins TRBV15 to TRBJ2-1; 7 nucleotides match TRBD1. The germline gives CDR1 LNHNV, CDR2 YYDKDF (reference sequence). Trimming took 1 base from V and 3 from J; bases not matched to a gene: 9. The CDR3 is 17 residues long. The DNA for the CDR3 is TGTGCCACCAGCAGAGGTGGGACAGAACAGTACTACAATGAGCAGTTCTTC. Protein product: CATSRGGTEQYYNEQFF.

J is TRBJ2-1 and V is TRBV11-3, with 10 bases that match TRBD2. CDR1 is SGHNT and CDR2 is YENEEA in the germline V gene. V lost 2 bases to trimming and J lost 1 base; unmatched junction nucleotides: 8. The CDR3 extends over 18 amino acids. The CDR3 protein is CASSLLAGGMGSYNEQFF. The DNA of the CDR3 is TGTGCCAGCAGCTTATTAGCGGGAGGTATGGGGTCCTACAATGAGCAGTTCTTC.

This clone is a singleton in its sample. In DNA, the CDR3 is TGTGCCAGCAGCCTCGAGGCGGGAGCCCTTGAGCAGTTCTTC. It specifies CASSLEAGALEQFF. V and J are TRBV6-2 or TRBV6-3 and TRBJ2-1, with TRBD2 matching over 7 bases. The germline CDR1 and CDR2 sequences are MNHEY and SVGEGT. CDR3 length equals 14 residues. V lost 6 bases and J lost 9; bases outside the gene matches: 11.

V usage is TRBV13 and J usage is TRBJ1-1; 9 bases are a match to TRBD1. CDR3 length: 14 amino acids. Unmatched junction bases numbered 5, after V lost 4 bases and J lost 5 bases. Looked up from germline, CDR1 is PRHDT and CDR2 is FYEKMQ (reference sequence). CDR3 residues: CASSSQGALTEAFF. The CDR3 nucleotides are TGTGCCAGCAGCTCACAGGGGGCGCTGACTGAAGCTTTCTTT.

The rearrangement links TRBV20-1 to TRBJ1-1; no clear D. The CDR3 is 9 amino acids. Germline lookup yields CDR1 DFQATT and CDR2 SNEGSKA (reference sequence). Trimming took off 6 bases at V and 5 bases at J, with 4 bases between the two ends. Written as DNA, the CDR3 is TGCAGTGCCGGGACTGAAGCTTTCTTT. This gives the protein CSAGTEAFF.

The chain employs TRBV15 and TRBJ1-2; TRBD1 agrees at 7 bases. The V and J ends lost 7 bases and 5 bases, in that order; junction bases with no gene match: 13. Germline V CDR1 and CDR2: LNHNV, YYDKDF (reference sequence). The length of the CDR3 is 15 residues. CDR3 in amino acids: CATTLTGRGRYGYTF. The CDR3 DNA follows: TGTGCCACCACTCTCACTGGCAGGGGGAGGTATGGCTACACCTTC. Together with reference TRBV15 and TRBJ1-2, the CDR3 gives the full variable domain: DAMVIQNPRYQVTQFGKPVTLSCSQTLNHNVMYWYQQKSSQAPKLLFHYYDKDFNNEADTPDNFQSRRPNTSFCFLDIRSPGLGDTAMYLCATTLTGRGRYGYTFGSGTRLTVV.

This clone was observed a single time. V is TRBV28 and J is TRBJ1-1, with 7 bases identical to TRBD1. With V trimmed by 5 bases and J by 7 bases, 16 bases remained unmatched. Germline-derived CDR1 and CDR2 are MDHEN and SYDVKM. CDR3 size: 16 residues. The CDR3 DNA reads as TGTGCCAGCAGTATCTCTACTCTCTTGACAGGGAATGAAGCTTTCTTT. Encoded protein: CASSISTLLTGNEAFF.

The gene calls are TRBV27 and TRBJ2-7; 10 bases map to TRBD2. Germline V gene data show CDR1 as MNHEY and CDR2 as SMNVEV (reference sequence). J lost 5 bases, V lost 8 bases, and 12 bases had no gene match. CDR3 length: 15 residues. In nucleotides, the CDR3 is TGTGCCAGCTCCGGGACTAGCGTTCCGGGAGACGAGCAGTACTTC. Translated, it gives CASSGTSVPGDEQYF.

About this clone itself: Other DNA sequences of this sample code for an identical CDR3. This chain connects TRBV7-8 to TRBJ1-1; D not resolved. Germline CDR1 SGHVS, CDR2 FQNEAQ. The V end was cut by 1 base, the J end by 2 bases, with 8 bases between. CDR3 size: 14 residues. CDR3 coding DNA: TGTGCCAGCAGCTTAGTCGCGGGAAACACTGAAGCTTTCTTT. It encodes CASSLVAGNTEAFF. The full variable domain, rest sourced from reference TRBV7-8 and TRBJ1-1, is GAGVSQSPRYKVAKRGQDVALRCDPISGHVSLFWYQQALGQGPEFLTYFQNEAQLDKSGLPSDRFFAERPEGSVSTLKIQRTQQEDSAVYLCASSLVAGNTEAFFGQGTRLTVV.

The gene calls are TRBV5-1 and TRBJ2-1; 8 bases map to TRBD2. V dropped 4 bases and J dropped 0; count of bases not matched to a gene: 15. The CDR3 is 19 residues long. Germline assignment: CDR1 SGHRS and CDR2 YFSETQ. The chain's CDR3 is CASSPQPLAVLSSYNEQFF. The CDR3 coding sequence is TGCGCCAGCAGCCCCCAACCACTAGCGGTCCTTAGCTCCTACAATGAGCAGTTCTTC.

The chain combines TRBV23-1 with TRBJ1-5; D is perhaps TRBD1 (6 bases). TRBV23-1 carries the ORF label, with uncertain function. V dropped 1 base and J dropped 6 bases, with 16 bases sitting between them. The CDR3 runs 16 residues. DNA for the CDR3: TGCGCCAGCAGTCAATGTCGGGGGGGGCACAGTCAGCCCCAGCATTTT. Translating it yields CASSQCRGGHSQPQHF.

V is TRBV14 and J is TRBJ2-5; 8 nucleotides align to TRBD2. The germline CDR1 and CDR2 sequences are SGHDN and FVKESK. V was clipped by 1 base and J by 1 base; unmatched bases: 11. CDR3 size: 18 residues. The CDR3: CASSQALAGVNPQETQYF. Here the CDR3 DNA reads TGTGCCAGCAGCCAAGCCCTAGCGGGCGTCAATCCCCAAGAGACCCAGTACTTC.

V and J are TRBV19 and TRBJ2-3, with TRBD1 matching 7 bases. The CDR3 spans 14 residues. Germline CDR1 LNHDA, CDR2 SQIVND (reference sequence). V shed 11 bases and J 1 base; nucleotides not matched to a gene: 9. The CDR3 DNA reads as TGTGCCGCCCAAAGGACAGGAGGCACAGATACGCAGTATTTT. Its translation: CAAQRTGGTDTQYF. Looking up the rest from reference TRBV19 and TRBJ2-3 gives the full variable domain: DGGITQSPKYLFRKEGQNVTLSCEQNLNHDAMYWYRQDPGQGLRLIYYSQIVNDFQKGDIAEGYSVSREKKESFPLTVTSAQKNPTAFYLCAAQRTGGTDTQYFGPGTRLTVL.

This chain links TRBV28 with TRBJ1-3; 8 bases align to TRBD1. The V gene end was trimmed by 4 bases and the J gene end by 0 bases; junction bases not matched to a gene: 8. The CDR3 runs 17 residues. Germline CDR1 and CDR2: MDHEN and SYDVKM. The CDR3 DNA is TGTGCCAGCAGTTCATCGGGACAGGTTTTCTCTGGAAACACCATATATTTT. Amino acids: CASSSSGQVFSGNTIYF.

The CDR3 DNA reads TGTGCCAGCAGCCAAGACTTCGGACTGCTCGAGCAGTACTTC. Protein: CASSQDFGLLEQYF. V and J are TRBV3-1 (or the pseudogene TRBV3-2) and TRBJ2-7; D possibly corresponds to TRBD2 (5 bases). V was pared by 0 bases and J by 6 bases, with 12 bases between. This CDR3 region has 14 residues. Germline loops: CDR1 LGHDT, CDR2 YNNKEL (reference sequence).

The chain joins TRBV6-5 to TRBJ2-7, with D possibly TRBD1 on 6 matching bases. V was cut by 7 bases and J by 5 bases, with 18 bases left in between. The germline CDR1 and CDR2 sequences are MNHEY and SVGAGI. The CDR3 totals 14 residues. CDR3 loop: CASTDRLKGHEQYF. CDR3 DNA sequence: TGTGCCAGCACGGACAGACTGAAGGGCCACGAGCAGTACTTC.